The rows below give T cell receptor beta chains drawn from one sample of a study of graft-versus-host responses after intestinal transplantation. Antigens for these TCRs are unknown. The assay was immunoSEQ multiplex PCR, and TCRdb's table has in-frame clones only and misses some. The sample has 40,000 to 55,000 clones, 85% to 95% seen once. The source material was unstimulated CD8+ T cells sorted from spleen or lymph node cells, sampled before transplant. These receptors were taken from a human donor who was the organ donor for an intestinal transplant. Each CDR3 is given with its conserved first and last residue. The D gene is left open where the match is weak. Some rows mark clone size as missing; the rest say once, few, many or name a class of expanded clone.

v_gene	d_gene	abundance	j_gene	CDR3aa	CDR3nt
TRBV11-3	.	.	TRBJ1-2	CASSPGPRLQNYGYTF	TGTGCCAGCAGCCCGGGACCTAGATTACAAAACTATGGCTACACCTTC
TRBV30	.	.	TRBJ1-1	CAWSVGRGFSEAFF	TGTGCCTGGAGTGTCGGCAGGGGATTTAGTGAAGCTTTCTTT
TRBV28	.	.	TRBJ1-3	CASRMGGTGNTIYF	TGTGCCAGCAGAATGGGGGGAACTGGAAACACCATATATTTT
TRBV11-2	.	.	TRBJ2-1	CASTVGGLGNEQFF	TGTGCCAGCACCGTAGGGGGGCTTGGGAATGAGCAGTTCTTC
TRBV4-3	TRBD2	.	TRBJ2-1	CASSQDRAGAYNEQFF	TGCGCCAGCAGCCAAGATCGGGCGGGAGCATACAATGAGCAGTTCTTC
TRBV7-9	TRBD1	.	TRBJ2-1	CASSLIPTGGNEQFF	TGTGCCAGCAGCTTAATCCCAACAGGGGGCAATGAGCAGTTCTTC
TRBV11-3	.	.	TRBJ2-7	CASSSSGTPYEQYF	TGTGCCAGCAGCTCGTCCGGGACACCCTACGAGCAGTACTTC
TRBV19	TRBD1	.	TRBJ1-2	CASSTRDSPYYGYTF	TGTGCCAGTAGTACTCGGGACAGTCCCTACTATGGCTACACCTTC
TRBV25-1	.	.	TRBJ2-3	CASSEWNILTDTQYF	TGTGCCAGCAGTGAATGGAACATTCTGACAGATACGCAGTATTTT
TRBV28	.	.	TRBJ2-1	CASSLIPDNNEQFF	TGTGCCAGCAGTTTAATCCCCGACAACAATGAGCAGTTCTTC
TRBV15	.	.	TRBJ1-1	CATDDKLGSANTEAFF	TGTGCCACCGACGATAAACTCGGATCGGCGAACACTGAAGCTTTCTTT
TRBV19	.	once	TRBJ2-5	CASSASGEETQYF	TGTGCCAGTAGCGCATCAGGGGAGGAGACCCAGTACTTC
TRBV11-2	.	once	TRBJ2-7	CASSLTNSYEQYF	TGTGCCAGCAGCTTGACGAATTCCTACGAGCAGTACTTC
TRBV5-1	.	.	TRBJ2-5	CASSLTIQETQYF	TGCGCCAGCAGCTTGACAATACAAGAGACCCAGTACTTC
TRBV10-3	.	.	TRBJ1-4	CAISEPGIWEKLFF	TGTGCCATCAGTGAGCCGGGCATCTGGGAAAAACTGTTTTTT
TRBV5-6	TRBD1	.	TRBJ2-7	CASSLASRGLEYEQYF	TGTGCCAGCAGCTTGGCAAGCAGGGGGCTAGAATACGAGCAGTACTTC
TRBV7-2	.	.	TRBJ2-5	CASSLFQGMYQETQYF	TGTGCCAGCAGCTTATTCCAGGGAATGTACCAAGAGACCCAGTACTTC
TRBV11-1	.	.	TRBJ1-2	CASSLSSASHYGYTF	TGTGCCAGCAGCTTAAGTAGCGCCAGCCACTATGGCTACACCTTC
TRBV12-5	.	.	TRBJ2-5	CASGLGETQYF	TGTGCTAGTGGTTTGGGGGAGACCCAGTACTTC
TRBV28	.	.	TRBJ1-3	CASSLYSVGAGGNTIYF	TGTGCCAGCAGTTTATATTCTGTGGGGGCTGGAGGAAACACCATATATTTT
TRBV11-2	TRBD1	.	TRBJ1-6	CASRAGGAYNSPLHF	TGTGCCAGCAGAGCAGGGGGCGCCTATAATTCACCCCTCCACTTT
TRBV29-1	.	once	TRBJ1-3	CSVEGYGNTIYF	TGCAGCGTTGAGGGTTACGGAAACACCATATATTTT
TRBV5-6	TRBD1	.	TRBJ1-6	CASSFGTGNSPLHF	TGTGCCAGCAGCTTCGGGACAGGCAATTCACCCCTCCACTTT
TRBV30	.	.	TRBJ1-2	CAWSDRGYTF	TGTGCCTGGAGTGACAGGGGCTACACCTTC
TRBV10-3	.	.	TRBJ1-4	CAISELVTEAPDANEKLFF	TGTGCCATCAGTGAGTTGGTGACGGAAGCGCCCGACGCTAATGAAAAACTGTTTTTT
TRBV27	TRBD2	.	TRBJ2-7	CASRPTGASGGAPPYEQYF	TGTGCCAGCAGGCCGACAGGGGCGAGCGGGGGGGCTCCTCCCTACGAGCAGTACTTC
TRBV6-1	.	.	TRBJ1-1	CALGTSNTEAFF	TGTGCCCTCGGGACCTCTAACACTGAAGCTTTCTTT
TRBV2	.	.	TRBJ2-7	CASSDDRGRATYEQYF	TGTGCCAGCAGTGATGATCGGGGCAGGGCAACCTACGAGCAGTACTTC